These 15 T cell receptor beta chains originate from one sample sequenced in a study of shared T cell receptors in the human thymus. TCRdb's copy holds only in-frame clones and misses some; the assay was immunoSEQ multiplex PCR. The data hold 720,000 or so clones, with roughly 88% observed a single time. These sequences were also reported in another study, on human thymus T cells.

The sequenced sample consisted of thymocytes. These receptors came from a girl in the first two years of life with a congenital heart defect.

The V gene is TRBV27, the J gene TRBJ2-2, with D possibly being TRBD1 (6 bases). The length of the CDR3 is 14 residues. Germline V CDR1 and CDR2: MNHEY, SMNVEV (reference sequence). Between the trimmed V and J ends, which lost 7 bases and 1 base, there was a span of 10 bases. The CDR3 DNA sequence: TGTGCCAGCAATCCACAGGGGAACACCGGGGAGCTGTTTTTT. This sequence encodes CASNPQGNTGELFF.

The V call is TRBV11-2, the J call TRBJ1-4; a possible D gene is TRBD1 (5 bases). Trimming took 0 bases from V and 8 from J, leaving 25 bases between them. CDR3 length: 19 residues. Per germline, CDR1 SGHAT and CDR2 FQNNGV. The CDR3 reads CASSLEERTLIVPAEKLFF. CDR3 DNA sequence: TGTGCCAGCAGCTTAGAGGAAAGGACACTAATCGTTCCTGCCGAAAAACTGTTTTTT.

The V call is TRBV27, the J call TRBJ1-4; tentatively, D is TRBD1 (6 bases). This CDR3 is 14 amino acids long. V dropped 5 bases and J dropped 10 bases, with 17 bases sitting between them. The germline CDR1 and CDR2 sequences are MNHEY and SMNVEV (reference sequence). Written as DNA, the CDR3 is TGTGCCAGCAGTCCTATCACGGGGGGCGGAAAACTGTTTTTT. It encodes CASSPITGGGKLFF. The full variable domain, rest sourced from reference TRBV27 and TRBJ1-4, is EAQVTQNPRYLITVTGKKLTVTCSQNMNHEYMSWYRQDPGLGLRQIYYSMNVEVTDKGDVPEGYKVSRKEKRNFPLILESPSPNQTSLYFCASSPITGGGKLFFGSGTQLSVL.

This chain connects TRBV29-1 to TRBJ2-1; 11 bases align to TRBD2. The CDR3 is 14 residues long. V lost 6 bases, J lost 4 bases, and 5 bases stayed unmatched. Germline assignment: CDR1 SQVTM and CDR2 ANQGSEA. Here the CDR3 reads CSVPGTSGYNEQFF. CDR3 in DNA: TGCAGCGTCCCTGGGACTAGCGGATACAATGAGCAGTTCTTC.

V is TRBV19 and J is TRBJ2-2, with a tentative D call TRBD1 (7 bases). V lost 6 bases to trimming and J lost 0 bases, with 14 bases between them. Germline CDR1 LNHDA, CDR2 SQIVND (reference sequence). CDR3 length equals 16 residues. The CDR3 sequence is CASRWGRGANTGELFF. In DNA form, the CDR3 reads TGTGCCAGTAGGTGGGGCAGGGGGGCGAACACCGGGGAGCTGTTTTTT.

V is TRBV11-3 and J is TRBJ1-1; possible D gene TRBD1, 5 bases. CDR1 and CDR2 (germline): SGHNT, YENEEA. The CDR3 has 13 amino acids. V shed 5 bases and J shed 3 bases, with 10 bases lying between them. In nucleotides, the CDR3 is TGTGCCAGCAGCACTCCGGGGGACACTGAAGCTTTCTTT. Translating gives CASSTPGDTEAFF. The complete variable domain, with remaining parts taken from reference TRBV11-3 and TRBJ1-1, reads EAGVVQSPRYKIIEKKQPVAFWCNPISGHNTLYWYLQNLGQGPELLIRYENEEAVDDSQLPKDRFSAERLKGVDSTLKIQPAELGDSAVYLCASSTPGDTEAFFGQGTRLTVV.

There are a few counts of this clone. The CDR3 DNA follows: TGTGCCAGCAGTGCGACAGACGCTGAGAACACTGAAGCTTTCTTT. The encoded protein is CASSATDAENTEAFF. V usage is TRBV25-1 and J usage is TRBJ1-1; D possibly corresponds to TRBD1 (5 bases). This CDR3 has 15 residues. The V gene's germline CDR1 is MGHDK and CDR2 SYGVNS. V was cut by 4 bases and J by 1 base, with 13 bases left in between.

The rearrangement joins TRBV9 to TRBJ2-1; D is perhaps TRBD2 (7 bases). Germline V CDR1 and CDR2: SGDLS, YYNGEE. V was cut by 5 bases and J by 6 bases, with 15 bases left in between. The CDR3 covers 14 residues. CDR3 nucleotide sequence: TGTGCCAGCAGTGAGGGGGAGCGGGGCAATGAGCAGTTCTTC. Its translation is CASSEGERGNEQFF.

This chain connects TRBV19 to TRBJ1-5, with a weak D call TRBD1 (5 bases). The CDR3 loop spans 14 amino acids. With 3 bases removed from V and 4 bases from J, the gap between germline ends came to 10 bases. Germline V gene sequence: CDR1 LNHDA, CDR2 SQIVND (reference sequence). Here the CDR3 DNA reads TGTGCCAGTAGTATGAAAGGGGAAAATCAGCCCCAGCATTTT. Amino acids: CASSMKGENQPQHF.

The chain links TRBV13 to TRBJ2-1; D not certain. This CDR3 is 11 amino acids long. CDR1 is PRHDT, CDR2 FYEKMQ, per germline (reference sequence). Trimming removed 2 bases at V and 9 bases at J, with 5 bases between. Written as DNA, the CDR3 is TGTGCCAGCAGCTTACACGGTGAGCAGTTCTTC. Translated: CASSLHGEQFF.

CDR3 coding DNA: TGTGCCAGCAGTTTACAACCAACCGGGACAGGGGGGGGTATTACTGAAGCTTTCTTT. Protein: CASSLQPTGTGGGITEAFF. The chain is built from TRBV27 and TRBJ1-1; 11 nucleotides match TRBD1. Germline values: CDR1 MNHEY, CDR2 SMNVEV (reference sequence). The junction had 16 bases not matched to a gene; V was cut back by 2 bases and J by 5 bases. The CDR3 contains 19 residues.

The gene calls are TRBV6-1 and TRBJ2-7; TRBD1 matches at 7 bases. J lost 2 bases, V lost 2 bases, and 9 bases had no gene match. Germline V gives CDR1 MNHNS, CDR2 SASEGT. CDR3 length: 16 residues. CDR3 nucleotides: TGTGCCAGCAGTGAACATCCGACAGGGCTTACCTACGAGCAGTACTTC. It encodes CASSEHPTGLTYEQYF.

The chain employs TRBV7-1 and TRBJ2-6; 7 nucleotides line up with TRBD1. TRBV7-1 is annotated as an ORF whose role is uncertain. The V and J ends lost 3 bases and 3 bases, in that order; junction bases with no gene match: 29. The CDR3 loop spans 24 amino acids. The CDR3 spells CASSSIPPPKETGIAPNGANVLTF. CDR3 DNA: TGTGCCAGCAGCTCCATACCGCCACCAAAAGAGACAGGGATTGCACCAAATGGGGCCAACGTCCTGACTTTC.

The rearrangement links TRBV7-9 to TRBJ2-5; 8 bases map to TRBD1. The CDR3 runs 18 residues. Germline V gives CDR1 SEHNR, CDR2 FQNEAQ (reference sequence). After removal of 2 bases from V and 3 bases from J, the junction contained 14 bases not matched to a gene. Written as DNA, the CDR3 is TGTGCCAGCAGCTTATCTTCTGCGGTCAGGGGGCGCGAAGAGACCCAGTACTTC. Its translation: CASSLSSAVRGREETQYF.

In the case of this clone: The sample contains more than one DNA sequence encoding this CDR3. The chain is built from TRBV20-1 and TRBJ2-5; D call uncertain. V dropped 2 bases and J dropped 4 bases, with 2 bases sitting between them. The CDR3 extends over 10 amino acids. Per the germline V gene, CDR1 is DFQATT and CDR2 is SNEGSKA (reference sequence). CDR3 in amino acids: CSARRETQYF. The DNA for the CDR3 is TGCAGTGCTAGACGAGAGACCCAGTACTTC.